This record concerns one T cell receptor beta chain sequence. Its matching antigen is unknown. Profiling of TCR beta VDJ combinations and CDR3 sequences used genomic DNA as template. One entry per CDR3 protein results from TCRdb running MiXCR on the reads. This sample has hundreds of thousands of distinct CDR3 sequences, with over 25% found just once. In patients chosen for sequencing, flow cytometry had shown CD8+CD57+ cell expansion. Severe acquired aplastic anemia was the diagnosis recorded for all patients. Germline V CDR1 and CDR2: MDHEN, SYDVKM. V gave up 6 bases and J gave up 2 bases; unmatched junction bases: 9. This CDR3 region has 17 residues. The source of the sample is a study of CD8+CD57+ T cells in acquired aplastic anemia. Whole-study findings and limits: Patients versus controls showed no significant CD8+ Simpson's diversity difference.

The clonotype was recovered from a human donor with aplastic anemia. Sequences were obtained from sorted CD4+, CD8+, or CD8+CD57+ T cells (not recorded which) from PBMCs. The chain carries TRBV28 and TRBJ2-7; TRBD2 agrees at 14 bases. The CDR3 bases are TGTGCCAGCAGGGGCCCGGGACTAGCGGGAGCCACCTACGAGCAGTACTTC. Encoded protein: CASRGPGLAGATYEQYF.